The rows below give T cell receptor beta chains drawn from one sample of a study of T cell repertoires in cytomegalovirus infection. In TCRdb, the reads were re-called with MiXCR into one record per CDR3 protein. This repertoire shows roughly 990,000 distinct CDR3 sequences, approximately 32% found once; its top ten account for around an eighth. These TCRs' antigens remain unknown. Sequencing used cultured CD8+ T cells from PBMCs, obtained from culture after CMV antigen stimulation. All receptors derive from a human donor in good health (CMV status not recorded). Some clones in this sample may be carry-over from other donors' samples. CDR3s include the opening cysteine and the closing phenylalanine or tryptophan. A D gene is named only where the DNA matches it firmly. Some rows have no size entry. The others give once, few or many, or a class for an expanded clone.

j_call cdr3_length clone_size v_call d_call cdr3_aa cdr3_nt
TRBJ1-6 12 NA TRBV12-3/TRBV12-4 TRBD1 CASSWTGTPLHF TGTGCCAGCAGTTGGACAGGGACACCCCTCCACTTT
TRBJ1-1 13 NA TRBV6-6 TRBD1 CATETGAGNEAFF TGTGCCACCGAGACAGGGGCGGGCAATGAAGCTTTCTTT
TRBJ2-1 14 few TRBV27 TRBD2 CASSARTGGNEQFF TGTGCCAGCAGTGCCCGGACGGGGGGGAATGAGCAGTTCTTC
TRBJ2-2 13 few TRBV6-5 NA CASSSPGPGELFF TGTGCCAGCAGCTCGCCTGGCCCCGGGGAGCTGTTTTTT
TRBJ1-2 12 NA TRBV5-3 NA CASSFDPEGYTF TGTGCCAGCAGCTTTGACCCGGAAGGCTACACCTTC
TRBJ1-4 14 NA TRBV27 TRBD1 CASSWTGGTEKLFF TGTGCCAGCAGTTGGACAGGGGGAACTGAAAAACTGTTTTTT
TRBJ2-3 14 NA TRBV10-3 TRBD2 CAISAVAGVDTQYF TGTGCCATCAGCGCGGTTGCGGGGGTGGATACGCAGTATTTT
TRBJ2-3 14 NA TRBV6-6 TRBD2 CASILAGGTDTQYF TGTGCCAGCATACTAGCGGGGGGCACAGATACGCAGTATTTT
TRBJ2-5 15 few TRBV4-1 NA CASSQAPGRRETQYF TGCGCCAGCAGCCAAGCCCCAGGAAGGCGAGAGACCCAGTACTTC
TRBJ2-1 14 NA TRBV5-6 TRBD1 CASSSPRGFNEQFF TGTGCCAGCAGCTCTCCCAGGGGGTTCAATGAGCAGTTCTTC
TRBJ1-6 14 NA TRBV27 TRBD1 CASSRGQRNSPLHF TGTGCCAGCAGTAGGGGGCAACGGAATTCACCCCTCCACTTT
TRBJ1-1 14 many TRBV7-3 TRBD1 CASRDRGSNTEAFF TGTGCCAGCCGGGACAGGGGGTCGAACACTGAAGCTTTCTTT
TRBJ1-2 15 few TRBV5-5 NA CASSFRDITNYGYTF TGTGCCAGCAGCTTCCGGGACATTACTAACTATGGCTACACCTTC
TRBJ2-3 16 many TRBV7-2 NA CASSSSKGWGTDTQYF TGTGCCAGCAGCTCGTCGAAGGGTTGGGGCACAGATACGCAGTATTTT
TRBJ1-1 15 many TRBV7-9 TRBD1 CASSLEGQPTLEAFF TGTGCCAGCAGCTTAGAGGGACAGCCTACCCTTGAGGCTTTCTTT
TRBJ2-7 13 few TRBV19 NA CASSTGGAFEQYF TGTGCCAGTAGTACCGGGGGCGCATTCGAGCAGTACTTC
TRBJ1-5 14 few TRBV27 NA CASSPERVNQPQHF TGTGCCAGCAGTCCTGAACGGGTGAATCAGCCCCAGCATTTT
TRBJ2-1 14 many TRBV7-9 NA CASSLELTGNEQFF TGTGCCAGCAGCTTAGAGCTAACGGGGAATGAGCAGTTCTTC
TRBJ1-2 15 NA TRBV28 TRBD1 CAARDSDLGVYGYTF TGTGCCGCCCGGGACAGTGACCTCGGCGTCTATGGCTACACCTTC
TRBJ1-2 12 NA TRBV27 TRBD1 CASSRDRAYYTF TGTGCCAGCAGCCGGGACAGGGCCTACTACACCTTC
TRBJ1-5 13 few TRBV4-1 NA CASSRTMNQPQHF TGCGCCAGCAGCCGGACCATGAATCAGCCCCAGCATTTT
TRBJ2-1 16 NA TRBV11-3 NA CASSLVGSISYNEQFF TGTGCCAGCAGCTTAGTCGGCTCGATCTCCTACAATGAGCAGTTCTTC
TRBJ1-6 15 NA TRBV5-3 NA CASSLGAVYNSPLHF TGTGCCAGCAGCCTAGGGGCCGTATATAATTCACCCCTCCACTTT